The 9 T cell receptor beta chains listed next were all sequenced from one sample in a study of cytomegalovirus exposure and HLA in healthy donors. Data came from immunoSEQ multiplex PCR; TCRdb stores just in-frame clones and leaves some out. Among approximately 98,000 clones listed, under 85% were seen once. Specimen: PBMCs. Receptors originate from a woman aged 18-29 years in good health and CMV-seronegative.

The gene calls are TRBV11-2 and TRBJ2-5, with D unresolved. Germline assignment: CDR1 SGHAT and CDR2 FQNNGV. V was pared by 2 bases and J by 2 bases, with 12 bases between. The CDR3 length is 15 residues. In nucleotides, the CDR3 is TGTGCCAGCAGCTTAAGCAACGGTCCTCAAGAGACCCAGTACTTC. Protein sequence: CASSLSNGPQETQYF.

V and J are TRBV27 and TRBJ2-1, with TRBD2 as a possible D gene (6 bases). The V end lost 7 bases, the J end lost 9 bases, and 22 bases lay between the germline ends. Germline CDR1 reads MNHEY; CDR2 reads SMNVEV (reference sequence). The CDR3 sequence is 15 residues long. The CDR3 region has the DNA TGTGCCAGCAACGGGGAGGCCTCCGGTCCGGGTGAGCAGTTCTTC. This sequence encodes CASNGEASGPGEQFF.

V usage is TRBV19 and J usage is TRBJ2-7; the D gene is possibly TRBD2 (6 bases). The CDR3 extends over 13 amino acids. Between the trimmed V and J ends, which lost 6 bases and 0 bases, there was a span of 9 bases. CDR1 LNHDA and CDR2 SQIVND come from the germline V gene (reference sequence). As DNA, the CDR3 is TGTGCCAGTAGATCCGGGGGCTCCTACGAGCAGTACTTC. Amino acid sequence: CASRSGGSYEQYF.

A note on this clone: At the DNA level, this CDR3 is encoded by other sequences in the same sample as well. This sequence joins TRBV29-1 and TRBJ2-7, with D perhaps TRBD2 (6 bases). Germline CDR1 and CDR2: SQVTM and ANQGSEA. The V and J ends lost 1 base and 2 bases respectively, with 9 bases between them. The CDR3 extends over 13 amino acids. The CDR3 DNA is TGCAGCGTTGAAGCCGGAGGGGCCTACGAGCAGTACTTC. Residues: CSVEAGGAYEQYF.

The rearrangement uses TRBV2 and TRBJ2-3; TRBD1 matches 7 bases. The CDR3 spans 21 residues. The V gene end was trimmed by 0 bases and the J gene end by 2 bases; junction bases not matched to a gene: 20. Germline CDR1 is SNHLY and CDR2 is FYNNEI. The CDR3 DNA sequence: TGTGCCAGCAGTGAAGCGCCACAGTGGGACAGAACTATTCTTAACACAGATACGCAGTATTTT. The encoded protein is CASSEAPQWDRTILNTDTQYF.

CDR3 residues: CSVEGVTDTQYF. The CDR3 DNA sequence: TGCAGCGTTGAAGGAGTGACAGATACGCAGTATTTT. The chain has TRBV29-1 and TRBJ2-3; D gene uncertain. CDR3 length: 12 residues. Trimming removed 1 base at V and 3 bases at J, with 5 bases between. The germline V gene encodes CDR1 SQVTM and CDR2 ANQGSEA.

The chain joins TRBV28 to TRBJ2-6; perhaps TRBD1 as D (6 bases). V was clipped by 8 bases and J by 0 bases, with 8 bases between them. Germline-derived CDR1 and CDR2 are MDHEN and SYDVKM. This CDR3 contains 14 residues. Here the CDR3 reads CASVTGSGANVLTF. The CDR3 nucleotides read TGTGCCAGCGTGACAGGCTCTGGGGCCAACGTCCTGACTTTC.

The chain carries TRBV27 and TRBJ1-2; D may be TRBD1 (6 bases). Germline values: CDR1 MNHEY, CDR2 SMNVEV (reference sequence). Trimming took 2 bases from V and 8 from J, leaving 15 bases between them. This CDR3 contains 14 residues. CDR3 sequence: CASSLDPGVIGYTF. CDR3 in DNA: TGTGCCAGCAGTTTAGACCCAGGGGTAATCGGCTACACCTTC.

This clone showed up just once. The chain has TRBV19 and TRBJ2-2; D is ambiguous. Germline V lookup: CDR1 LNHDA, CDR2 SQIVND (reference sequence). The CDR3 covers 13 residues. The V gene lost 0 bases and the J gene lost 6 bases, with 5 bases spanning the gap. The CDR3 reads CASSIDRAGELFF. The CDR3 DNA reads TGTGCCAGTAGTATAGATCGGGCCGGGGAGCTGTTTTTT.